This TCR beta chain was retrieved from a study of CD8+CD57+ T cells in acquired aplastic anemia. Study details: Sorted CD4+ and CD8+ cells yielded 3.2 ug of DNA on average.

A remark on this clonotype: Its specificity is unknown.

With 3 bases clipped from V and 4 bases from J, the junction kept 3 bases outside the gene matches. Germline-derived CDR1 and CDR2 are SGHRS and YFSETQ. This CDR3 region has 13 residues. Study findings and constraints: Patients shared some 30 CD8+ CDR3 sequences with controls.

The use of genomic DNA as template underpinned the TCR beta VDJ and CDR3 profiling. TCRdb used MiXCR to reprocess the reads, holding one entry per CDR3 protein. The repertoire holds about 160,000 distinct CDR3 sequences, about 64% seen once, with 40% to 60% in the top ten. Patients chosen for sequencing had CD8+CD57+ cells that had expanded, as shown by flow cytometry. The enrolled patients all had severe acquired aplastic anemia. The sequenced material came from sorted CD4+, CD8+, or CD8+CD57+ T cells (not recorded which) from PBMCs. The chain combines TRBV5-1 with TRBJ2-5; 7 nucleotides align to TRBD1. The sequence was collected from a human donor with aplastic anemia. The DNA for the CDR3 is TGCGCCAGCAGCTGTGACAGGGCAGAGACCCAGTACTTC. It codes for CASSCDRAETQYF.